This T cell receptor beta chain was sequenced in a study of blood T cell dynamics during melanoma immunotherapy. Study background: Standard first-line treatment here was pembrolizumab or nivolumab plus ipilimumab in metastatic melanoma.

Time point indicated: pre-treatment baseline. Disease control meant complete response, partial response or stable disease at 12 weeks. Prior systemic cancer therapy, immunosuppressant use and other active malignancies excluded patients. Germline CDR1 and CDR2: MNHNY and SVGAGI (reference sequence). The CDR3 sequence is 13 residues long. V lost 6 bases, J lost 4 bases, and 12 bases lay in between. Every bulk PBMC sample received the same 350 ng of DNA. Sequencing used immunoSEQ multiplex PCR; TCRdb keeps in-frame clones, though not all of them. The data contain some 4,900 clones, 75% to 90% of them singletons.

Here the sequenced sample was blood, taken from a patient treated with checkpoint blockade. J is TRBJ1-1 and V is TRBV6-6, with a tentative D call TRBD1 (5 bases). This TCR came from a human donor with melanoma. CDR3 sequence (DNA): TGTGCCAGCAGGAAAGGGGCCGGCACTGAAGCTTTCTTT. Its protein is CASRKGAGTEAFF.